Sequencing of this TCR beta chain was carried out in a study of T cells in Graves' hyperthyroidism and ophthalmopathy. Across the study: Prior to any treatment, at the point of initial diagnosis, peripheral blood was collected.

In germline, CDR1 is DFQATT, CDR2 SNEGSKA (reference sequence). With V trimmed by 3 bases and J by 7 bases, 8 bases remained unmatched. This CDR3 is 13 amino acids long. This clonotype appeared many times. The CDR3 regions of TCR beta were amplified from RNA transcripts. During a first-round RT-PCR of the TCR CDR3, the HTBI primer set was used. TCRdb processed the multiplex PCR reads anew with MiXCR; each CDR3 protein has one entry. The repertoire holds a few hundred thousand distinct CDR3 sequences, about a sixth seen once, with roughly 7.7% in the top ten. Among the patients, aged 18 to 65, hyperthyroidism was newly diagnosed and had lasted under 2 months.

This chain connects TRBV20-1 to TRBJ2-5; 7 nucleotides align to TRBD2. Sequencing used blood. The source is a woman between 18 and 29 years old with Graves' hyperthyroidism. The CDR3 DNA reads TGCAGTGCTAGCGAGACTAGCTTCGGGACCCAGTACTTC. Its translation is CSASETSFGTQYF.